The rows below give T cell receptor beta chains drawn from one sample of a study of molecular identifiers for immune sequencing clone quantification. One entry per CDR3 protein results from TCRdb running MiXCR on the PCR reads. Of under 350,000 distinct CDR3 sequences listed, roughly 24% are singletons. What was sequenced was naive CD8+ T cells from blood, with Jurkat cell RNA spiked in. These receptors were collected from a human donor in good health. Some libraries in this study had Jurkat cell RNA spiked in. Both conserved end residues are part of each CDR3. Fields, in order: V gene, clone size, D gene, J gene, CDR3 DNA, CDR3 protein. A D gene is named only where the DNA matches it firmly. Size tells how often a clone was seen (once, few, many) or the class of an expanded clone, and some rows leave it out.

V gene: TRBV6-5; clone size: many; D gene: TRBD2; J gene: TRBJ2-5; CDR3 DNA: TGTGCCAGCAGTTACTCGGGACTAGCTGGAGAGACCCAGTACTTC; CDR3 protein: CASSYSGLAGETQYF
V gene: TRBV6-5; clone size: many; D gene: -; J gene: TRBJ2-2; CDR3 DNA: TGTGCCAGCAGTTACTCGACCGGGGAGCTGTTTTTT; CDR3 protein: CASSYSTGELFF
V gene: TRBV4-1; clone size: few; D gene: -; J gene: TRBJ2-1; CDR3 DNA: TGCGCCAGCAGCCAAGTCAGGCTGAGGGATGAGCAGTTCTTC; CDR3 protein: CASSQVRLRDEQFF
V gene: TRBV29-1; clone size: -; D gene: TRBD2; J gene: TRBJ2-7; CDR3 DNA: TGCACCGTAGACGGACTAGCGGGGAACTTCTACGAGCAGTACTTC; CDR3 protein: CTVDGLAGNFYEQYF
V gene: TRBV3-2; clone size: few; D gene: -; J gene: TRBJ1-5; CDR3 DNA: TGTGCCAGCAGCCAAGATATAAGGCAGTGCAATCAGCCCCAGCATTTT; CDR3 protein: CASSQDIRQCNQPQHF
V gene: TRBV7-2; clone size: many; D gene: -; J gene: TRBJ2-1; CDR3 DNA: TGTGCCAGCAGCTCCCGGGGTAGCGGTGAGCAGTTCTTC; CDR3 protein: CASSSRGSGEQFF
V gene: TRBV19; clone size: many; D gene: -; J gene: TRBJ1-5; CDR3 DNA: TGTGCCAGTAGTCCCCTGGGGATCGGCAATCAGCCCCAGCATTTT; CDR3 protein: CASSPLGIGNQPQHF
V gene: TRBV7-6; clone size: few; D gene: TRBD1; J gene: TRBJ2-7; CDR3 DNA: TGTGCCAGCAGCTTAAGTCCGGTGGTCGGGACAGGGGGCAACGAGCAGTACTTC; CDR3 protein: CASSLSPVVGTGGNEQYF
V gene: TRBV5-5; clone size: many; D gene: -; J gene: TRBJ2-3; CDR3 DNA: TGTGCCAGCAGCCGCGATTCCGGGACTGTCTTTTCAGATACGCAGTATTTT; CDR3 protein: CASSRDSGTVFSDTQYF
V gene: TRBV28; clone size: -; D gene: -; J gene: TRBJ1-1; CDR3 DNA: TGTGCCAGCAGTCTCCGGGGTCCAAGAGAAACTGAAGCTTTCTTT; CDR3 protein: CASSLRGPRETEAFF
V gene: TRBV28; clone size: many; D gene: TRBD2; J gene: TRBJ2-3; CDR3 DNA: TGTGCCAGCAGTCTACTAGCGGGGGGGGGAGATACGCAGTATTTT; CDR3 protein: CASSLLAGGGDTQYF
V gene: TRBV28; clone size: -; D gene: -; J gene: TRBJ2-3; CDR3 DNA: TGTGCCCGCCCCCCCTCGATGGGCCCCCGCCCCCCCGATACGCAGTATTTT; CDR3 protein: CARPPSMGPRPPDTQYF
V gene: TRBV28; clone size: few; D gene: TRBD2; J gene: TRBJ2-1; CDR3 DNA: TGTGCCAGCAGTTTTATCAGGACTAGCGGGAGCAATGAGCAGTTCTTC; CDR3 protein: CASSFIRTSGSNEQFF
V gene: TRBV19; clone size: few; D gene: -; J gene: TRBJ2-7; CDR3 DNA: TGTGCCAGTAGTCTCCTAGGGACCGGACTCTACGAGCAGTACTTC; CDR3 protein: CASSLLGTGLYEQYF
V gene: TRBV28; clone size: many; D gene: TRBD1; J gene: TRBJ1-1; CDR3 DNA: TGTGCCAGCGGATACAGGGGAATCAACACTGAAGCTTTCTTT; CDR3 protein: CASGYRGINTEAFF
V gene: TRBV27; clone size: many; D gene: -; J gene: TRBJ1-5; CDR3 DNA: TGTGCCAGCAGTTTATCCAAAACCGGGGCCCTACCCCAGCATTTT; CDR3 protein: CASSLSKTGALPQHF
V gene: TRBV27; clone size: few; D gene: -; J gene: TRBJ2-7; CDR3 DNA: TGTGCCAGCAGTTTGACAGGGAGGAACGAGCAGTACTTC; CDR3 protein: CASSLTGRNEQYF
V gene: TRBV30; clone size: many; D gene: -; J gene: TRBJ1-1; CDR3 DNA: TGTGCCTGGAGGGGCGCCGGCAGGGCGCACACTGAAGCTTTCTTT; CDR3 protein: CAWRGAGRAHTEAFF
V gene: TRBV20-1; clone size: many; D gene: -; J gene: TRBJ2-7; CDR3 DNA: TGCAGTGCTAGTGTCCTGAACTCCTACGAGCAGTACTTC; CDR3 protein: CSASVLNSYEQYF
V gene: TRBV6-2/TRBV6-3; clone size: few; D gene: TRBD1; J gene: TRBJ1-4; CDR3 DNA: TGTGCCAGCAGTGCCCCCCGGACAGGCACTAATGAAAAACTGTTTTTT; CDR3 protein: CASSAPRTGTNEKLFF
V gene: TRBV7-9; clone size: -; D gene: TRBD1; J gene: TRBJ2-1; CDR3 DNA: TGTGCCAGCAGCCCGAAACAGGGGGACTCCTACAATGAGCAGTTCTTC; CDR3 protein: CASSPKQGDSYNEQFF
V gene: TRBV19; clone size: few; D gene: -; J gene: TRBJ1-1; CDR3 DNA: TGTGCCAGTAGTATGGGACGCCCTGAAGCTTTCTTT; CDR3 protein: CASSMGRPEAFF